These T cell receptor beta chains were read from a single sample in a study of cytomegalovirus exposure and HLA in healthy donors. Only in-frame clones appear in the TCRdb table, and some are missing; sequencing was by immunoSEQ multiplex PCR. The repertoire holds some 98,000 clones, around nine tenths seen once, with approximately 4% in the top ten. Sequenced sample: PBMCs. Receptors were obtained from a woman in her twenties or thirties in good health and CMV-seronegative. Each CDR3 is given with its conserved first and last residue. A D gene is named only where the DNA matches it firmly. Only some rows state a clone size, as once, few, many or a class for expanded clones.

V,length,J,size,D,CDR3,DNA
TRBV6-5,13,TRBJ1-2,.,TRBD1,CASSKTGVYGYTF,TGTGCCAGCAGTAAGACAGGGGTCTATGGCTACACCTTC
TRBV19,17,TRBJ2-7,.,.,CASSMPPGAVSQYEQYF,TGTGCCAGTAGTATGCCCCCCGGAGCGGTTTCACAATACGAGCAGTACTTC
TRBV7-8,17,TRBJ2-3,.,TRBD1,CASSLKKQTGPADTQYF,TGTGCCAGCAGCTTAAAGAAACAGACAGGGCCCGCAGATACGCAGTATTTT
TRBV7-2,13,TRBJ2-5,.,TRBD2,CASRSAGGETQYF,TGTGCCAGCAGGTCTGCGGGAGGGGAGACCCAGTACTTC
TRBV7-2,17,TRBJ2-1,.,TRBD2,CASSLGGLAGIGGEQFF,TGTGCCAGCAGCTTAGGAGGGCTAGCGGGAATTGGGGGTGAGCAGTTCTTC
TRBV4-3,16,TRBJ2-3,.,TRBD2,CASSQDVGLATDTQYF,TGCGCCAGCAGCCAAGACGTAGGACTAGCCACAGATACGCAGTATTTT
TRBV4-1,17,TRBJ2-7,.,.,CASSQERRGPRSYEQYF,TGCGCCAGCAGCCAAGAAAGACGAGGGCCAAGATCCTACGAGCAGTACTTC
TRBV27,14,TRBJ1-4,.,.,CASKTTGRGEKLFF,TGTGCCAGCAAGACCACAGGGAGAGGTGAAAAACTGTTTTTT
TRBV5-8,15,TRBJ2-3,.,.,CASSLGSGAGDTQYF,TGTGCCAGCAGCTTGGGGAGCGGAGCGGGAGATACGCAGTATTTT
TRBV7-2,15,TRBJ2-7,.,TRBD2,CASSAGLAGAYEQYF,TGTGCCAGCAGCGCGGGACTAGCGGGGGCCTACGAGCAGTACTTC
TRBV23-1,17,TRBJ2-7,.,.,CASSQSKTTITMYEQYF,TGCGCCAGCAGTCAATCGAAAACTACCATAACGATGTACGAGCAGTACTTC
TRBV19,13,TRBJ2-3,once,.,CASSIGATDTQYF,TGTGCCAGTAGTATAGGTGCGACAGATACGCAGTATTTT
TRBV7-8,13,TRBJ1-2,once,.,CASSQHVNYGYTF,TGTGCCAGCAGCCAACATGTGAACTATGGCTACACCTTC
TRBV5-1,19,TRBJ2-7,.,TRBD1,CASSLGLGQGISVPDEQYF,TGCGCCAGCAGTTTAGGACTGGGACAGGGGATCTCTGTCCCCGACGAGCAGTACTTC
TRBV7-6,15,TRBJ2-7,.,TRBD2,CASSPTSGGVNEQYF,TGTGCCAGCAGCCCGACTAGCGGGGGTGTTAACGAGCAGTACTTC
TRBV9,15,TRBJ2-5,.,.,CASSVKIREGETQYF,TGTGCCAGCAGCGTAAAGATCAGGGAAGGGGAGACCCAGTACTTC
TRBV9,14,TRBJ1-2,.,TRBD1,CASSGHGTGNRYTF,TGTGCCAGCAGCGGCCACGGGACAGGGAATCGCTACACCTTC
TRBV29-1,12,TRBJ1-5,.,.,CSVAGSNQPQHF,TGCAGCGTGGCAGGTTCCAATCAGCCCCAGCATTTT
TRBV5-1,13,TRBJ1-1,.,TRBD1,CASMTGDGGEAFF,TGCGCCAGTATGACAGGGGACGGCGGTGAAGCTTTCTTT
TRBV2,14,TRBJ1-4,.,TRBD1,CASSGNRGDEKLFF,TGTGCCAGCAGTGGAAACAGGGGAGATGAAAAACTGTTTTTT
TRBV29-1,13,TRBJ1-2,.,.,CSVDGEGTGGYTF,TGCAGCGTTGATGGGGAGGGAACCGGGGGCTACACCTTC
TRBV6-1,13,TRBJ1-5,.,TRBD1,CASLQGAFQPQHF,TGTGCCAGCCTCCAGGGGGCATTTCAGCCCCAGCATTTT
TRBV11-2,16,TRBJ1-2,.,TRBD1,CASSSDLGQGAFEYTF,TGTGCCAGCAGCTCAGACCTTGGTCAGGGGGCTTTTGAATACACCTTC
TRBV5-6,15,TRBJ2-7,.,TRBD2,CASSLTASGSYEQYF,TGTGCCAGCAGCTTAACGGCTAGCGGGAGTTACGAGCAGTACTTC
TRBV29-1,13,TRBJ1-2,once,TRBD1,CSVSKGAISGYTF,TGCAGCGTCTCCAAGGGGGCGATCAGTGGCTACACCTTC
TRBV5-1,15,TRBJ2-2,.,TRBD2,CASSWTSGDTGELFF,TGCGCCAGCAGTTGGACTAGCGGGGATACCGGGGAGCTGTTTTTT
TRBV5-1,15,TRBJ2-3,.,.,CASSPERRSTDTQYF,TGCGCCAGCAGCCCCGAGAGGAGATCCACAGATACGCAGTATTTT
TRBV6-1,13,TRBJ1-1,.,.,CASSDLGEGEAFF,TGTGCCAGCAGTGACCTAGGGGAGGGGGAAGCTTTCTTT
TRBV5-1,15,TRBJ1-1,.,.,CASSPRTASHTEAFF,TGCGCCAGCAGCCCCCGGACAGCCTCGCACACTGAAGCTTTCTTT
TRBV27,14,TRBJ2-1,.,TRBD2,CASSLAGAWNEQFF,TGTGCCAGCAGTTTAGCGGGAGCGTGGAATGAGCAGTTCTTC
TRBV2,12,TRBJ2-4,.,TRBD1,CASGDRGTIQYF,TGTGCCAGCGGGGACAGGGGTACCATTCAGTACTTC
TRBV7-8,15,TRBJ2-5,.,.,CASSLVGAPQETQYF,TGTGCCAGCAGCTTAGTGGGGGCGCCACAAGAGACCCAGTACTTC
TRBV18,15,TRBJ2-7,.,.,CASSPHELATSEQYF,TGTGCCAGCTCACCACATGAACTAGCAACAAGCGAGCAGTACTTC
TRBV18,14,TRBJ1-1,.,.,CASSLTQENTEAFF,TGTGCCAGCTCACTAACGCAGGAGAACACTGAAGCTTTCTTT
TRBV5-1,14,TRBJ1-2,.,.,CASSPPTGIGGYTF,TGCGCCAGCAGCCCACCTACAGGGATCGGTGGCTACACCTTC
TRBV6-5,15,TRBJ2-7,.,TRBD1,CASRRDRDLSYEQYF,TGTGCCAGCAGGCGGGACAGGGACCTCTCCTACGAGCAGTACTTC
TRBV10-1,13,TRBJ1-1,.,TRBD1,CASKQGMNTEAFF,TGCGCCAGCAAACAGGGGATGAACACTGAAGCTTTCTTT
TRBV6-6,15,TRBJ1-1,.,.,CASSYSEQMNTEAFF,TGTGCCAGCAGTTACTCGGAACAGATGAACACTGAAGCTTTCTTT
TRBV9,16,TRBJ2-7,few,.,CASSVSSKGRPYEQYF,TGTGCCAGCAGCGTATCTTCTAAGGGGCGGCCCTACGAGCAGTACTTC
TRBV19,17,TRBJ1-1,.,TRBD1,CASSRNHRGQTNTEAFF,TGTGCCAGTAGTAGGAACCACAGGGGGCAAACGAACACTGAAGCTTTCTTT